A selection of T cell receptor beta chains follows, all from one sample in a study of T cells in localized non-small cell lung cancer. Here immunoSEQ multiplex PCR was the method, and the copy in TCRdb shows in-frame clones only, minus some. This sample has 48,000 or so clones; approximately 80% occur once, and the top ten carry around 16%. Sequencing was performed on peripheral blood, taken before any cancer treatment. The receptors shown here come from a man aged 40 to 69 with stage I squamous cell lung carcinoma. Both conserved end residues are part of each CDR3. A D gene is named only where the DNA matches it firmly. Some rows have no size entry. The others give once, few or many, or a class for an expanded clone.

size: few; D: TRBD1; V: TRBV19; J: TRBJ1-5; DNA: TGTGCCAGTACAGCACAGGGGTATCAGCCCCAGCATTTT; CDR3: CASTAQGYQPQHF
size: NA; D: TRBD1; V: TRBV5-5; J: TRBJ2-1; DNA: TGTGCCAGCACACAAGGACAGGCATACTACAATGAGCAGTTCTTC; CDR3: CASTQGQAYYNEQFF
size: few; D: NA; V: TRBV7-7; J: TRBJ2-2; DNA: TGTGCTAGCAGCTTACAGGGTTCCGGGGAGCTGTTTTTT; CDR3: CASSLQGSGELFF
size: NA; D: NA; V: TRBV6-5; J: TRBJ1-3; DNA: TGTGCCAGCAGTTTACAGACCTTCGACTCTGGAAACACCATATATTTT; CDR3: CASSLQTFDSGNTIYF
size: NA; D: TRBD1; V: TRBV19; J: TRBJ1-2; DNA: TGTGCCAGTAGTCCCGGGACAGGGTGGGAGTATGGCTACACCTTC; CDR3: CASSPGTGWEYGYTF
size: NA; D: NA; V: TRBV11-2; J: TRBJ1-4; DNA: TGTGCCAGCAGCTTTGGTGGGGAAAAACTGTTTTTT; CDR3: CASSFGGEKLFF
size: NA; D: NA; V: TRBV7-8; J: TRBJ1-1; DNA: TGTGCCAGCAGCTCACAACCGCCAGGGGTGAACACTGAAGCTTTCTTT; CDR3: CASSSQPPGVNTEAFF
size: NA; D: NA; V: TRBV19; J: TRBJ2-7; DNA: TGTGCCAGTAGTCGCCCCGGGCAGATCAACGAGCAGTACTTC; CDR3: CASSRPGQINEQYF
size: NA; D: TRBD1; V: TRBV9; J: TRBJ1-1; DNA: TGTGCCAGCAGCACCTCGACAGGGTTCACTGAAGCTTTCTTT; CDR3: CASSTSTGFTEAFF
size: NA; D: NA; V: TRBV28; J: TRBJ2-1; DNA: TGTGCCAGCAGTTCCGGGGACGGCAATGAGCAGTTCTTC; CDR3: CASSSGDGNEQFF
size: NA; D: NA; V: TRBV28; J: TRBJ1-2; DNA: NA; CDR3: CASSFLETYGYTF
size: NA; D: NA; V: TRBV28; J: TRBJ1-1; DNA: TGTGCCAGCACCCCCCCCGGGAACACTGAAGCTTTCTTT; CDR3: CASTPPGNTEAFF
size: NA; D: TRBD2; V: TRBV4-2; J: TRBJ2-3; DNA: TGTGCCAGCAGCCAGGGGGGACTAGCGGGGGCAGATACGCAGTATTTT; CDR3: CASSQGGLAGADTQYF
size: NA; D: NA; V: TRBV29-1; J: TRBJ1-2; DNA: TGCAGCGTTGGTGGGGGGGCGGGCTATGGCTACACCTTC; CDR3: CSVGGGAGYGYTF
size: NA; D: NA; V: TRBV7-8; J: TRBJ2-7; DNA: TGTGCCAGCAGTGCAGGGCAGAAGACCTACGAGCAGTACTTC; CDR3: CASSAGQKTYEQYF
size: NA; D: NA; V: TRBV18; J: TRBJ2-3; DNA: TGTGCCAGCCGTGGGGGAAACACAGATACGCAGTATTTT; CDR3: CASRGGNTDTQYF
size: NA; D: TRBD1; V: TRBV9; J: TRBJ1-2; DNA: TGTGCCAGCAGCGTAGTCGACAGGGGGCGAGGCTACACCTTC; CDR3: CASSVVDRGRGYTF
size: NA; D: TRBD2; V: TRBV5-4; J: TRBJ2-7; DNA: TGTGCCAGCAGCAGCGGGGGGCCCAGCTCCTACGAGCAGTACTTC; CDR3: CASSSGGPSSYEQYF
size: NA; D: NA; V: TRBV5-4; J: TRBJ1-2; DNA: TGTGCCAGCAGCTTGAATCCGCGAACCAACTATGGCTACACCTTC; CDR3: CASSLNPRTNYGYTF
size: NA; D: NA; V: TRBV5-1; J: TRBJ2-2; DNA: TGCGCCAGCAGCTCCCCGGTGGGGCGGCCCGGGGGCACCGGGGAGCTGTTTTTT; CDR3: CASSSPVGRPGGTGELFF